This passage covers 24 T cell receptor beta chains from one sample sequenced in a study of blood T cell repertoires in COVID-19. The assay was immunoSEQ multiplex PCR, and TCRdb's table has in-frame clones only and misses some. The data contain about 150,000 clones, 78% of them seen just once; the ten biggest clones take up under 2%. The specimen was peripheral blood. The receptors shown here come from a man at least 80 years old with acute or convalescent COVID-19.

J is TRBJ2-7 and V is TRBV12-3 or TRBV12-4, with D hard to call. The germline V and J ends were trimmed by 2 bases and 3 bases, with 8 bases remaining between them. CDR3 size: 13 residues. The CDR3 DNA sequence: TGTGCCAGCAGTTTATCAGGTTACTACGAGCAGTACTTC. The encoded protein is CASSLSGYYEQYF.

This sequence joins TRBV25-1 and TRBJ1-5, with D unclear. Germline values: CDR1 MGHDK, CDR2 SYGVNS. Deletions cut 6 bases from V and 1 base from J, with 10 bases between. The CDR3 sequence is 14 residues long. This chain's CDR3 is CASSPLGSNQPQHF. CDR3 DNA: TGTGCCAGCAGCCCCCTGGGCAGCAATCAGCCCCAGCATTTT.

This rearrangement joins TRBV10-2 to TRBJ1-1, with D possibly matching TRBD1 (5 bases). Trimming shortened V by 5 bases and J by 6 bases, and 13 bases separated the two germline ends. This CDR3 is built from 13 residues. CDR1 and CDR2 from the germline V gene are WSHSY and SAAADI. CDR3 loop: CASSSGRGAEAFF. The CDR3 region has the DNA TGCGCCAGCAGTTCAGGGAGGGGAGCTGAAGCTTTCTTT.

Written as DNA, the CDR3 is TGCGCCAGCAGTGACGGGACATCGGGTGAAAAACTGTTTTTT. Amino acid sequence: CASSDGTSGEKLFF. The rearrangement joins TRBV10-1 to TRBJ1-4; D perhaps matches TRBD1 (6 bases). The V end lost 3 bases, the J end lost 7 bases, and 12 bases lay between the germline ends. Per the germline V gene, CDR1 is WNHNN and CDR2 is SYGVQD (reference sequence). The CDR3 extends over 14 amino acids.

The chain uses TRBV19 and TRBJ1-2; no definite D call. This CDR3 has 14 amino acids. CDR1 is LNHDA, CDR2 SQIVND, per germline (reference sequence). Trimming removed 8 bases from V and 8 bases from J, with 21 bases in between. CDR3 loop: CASRPIPGEWGYTF. In DNA form, the CDR3 reads TGTGCCAGTCGACCGATACCGGGAGAGTGGGGCTACACCTTC.

V usage is TRBV7-2 and J usage is TRBJ2-5; D remains ambiguous. The CDR3 spans 13 residues. Germline loops: CDR1 SGHTA, CDR2 FQGNSA. Trimming removed 5 bases from V and 5 bases from J, with 12 bases in between. The CDR3 region has the DNA TGTGCCAGCAGCAACTCGCTCCGGGAGACCCAGTACTTC. Residues: CASSNSLRETQYF. The whole variable domain, filled in from reference TRBV7-2 and TRBJ2-5, reads GAGVSQSPSNKVTEKGKDVELRCDPISGHTALYWYRQSLGQGLEFLIYFQGNSAPDKSGLPSDRFSAERTGGSVSTLTIQRTQQEDSAVYLCASSNSLRETQYFGPGTRLLVL.

A single count supports this clone. J is TRBJ1-5 and V is TRBV2; TRBD1 agrees at 7 bases. The trim removed 2 bases at V and 5 bases at J, leaving 6 bases unmatched. Germline V gene lookup returns CDR1 SNHLY and CDR2 FYNNEI. The CDR3 covers 15 residues. CDR3 protein: CASSERTGPYQPQHF. CDR3 nucleotide sequence: TGTGCCAGCAGTGAACGGACAGGCCCCTATCAGCCCCAGCATTTT. The variable domain in full, completed from reference TRBV2 and TRBJ1-5, reads EPEVTQTPSHQVTQMGQEVILRCVPISNHLYFYWYRQILGQKVEFLVSFYNNEISEKSEIFDDQFSVERPDGSNFTLKIRSTKLEDSAMYFCASSERTGPYQPQHFGDGTRLSIL.

The chain is built from TRBV19 and TRBJ2-1; tentatively, D is TRBD2 (5 bases). This CDR3 has 16 residues. The V gene lost 6 bases and the J gene lost 0 bases, with 15 bases spanning the gap. The germline V gene encodes CDR1 LNHDA and CDR2 SQIVND (reference sequence). The CDR3 nucleotides are TGTGCCAGTAGACTATTGGACTCCAGCTCCTACAATGAGCAGTTCTTC. Residues: CASRLLDSSSYNEQFF.

This clone was observed a few times. The rearrangement joins TRBV7-9 to TRBJ2-7, with 7 nucleotides matching TRBD2. The CDR3 totals 13 residues. V lost 5 bases to trimming and J lost 7 bases; unmatched junction nucleotides: 8. Germline CDR1 SEHNR, CDR2 FQNEAQ (reference sequence). CDR3: CASSPLAAGEQYV. DNA of the CDR3: TGTGCCAGCAGCCCTCTAGCGGCGGGGGAGCAGTACGTC.

The J gene is TRBJ2-5, the V gene TRBV7-6; no clear D gene. The CDR3 has 13 amino acids. Germline CDR1 reads SGHVS; CDR2 reads FNYEAQ. V lost 5 bases to trimming and J lost 0 bases, with 7 bases between them. The CDR3: CASSPTYQETQYF. The CDR3 DNA is TGTGCCAGCAGCCCGACTTACCAAGAGACCCAGTACTTC. The full variable domain, with the rest looked up from reference TRBV7-6 and TRBJ2-5, is GAGVSQSPRYKVTKRGQDVALRCDPISGHVSLYWYRQALGQGPEFLTYFNYEAQQDKSGLPNDRFSAERPEGSISTLTIQRTEQRDSAMYRCASSPTYQETQYFGPGTRLLVL.

The genes are TRBV24-1 and TRBJ1-1, with 11 nucleotides matching TRBD1. Per germline, CDR1 KGHDR and CDR2 SFDVKD. V shed 3 bases, J shed 4 bases, and the junction held 6 bases outside the gene matches. This CDR3 spans 16 amino acids. The CDR3 DNA reads TGTGCCACCAGTGATACCCCCGGGACAGGGGGCACTGAAGCTTTCTTT. Translation: CATSDTPGTGGTEAFF.

The chain joins TRBV6-1 to TRBJ2-6; 10 nucleotides align to TRBD1. The CDR3 is made up of 17 amino acids. CDR1 is MNHNS, CDR2 SASEGT, per germline. The trim removed 4 bases at V and 2 bases at J, leaving 5 bases unmatched. In nucleotides, the CDR3 is TGTGCCAGCAGTGCCCGGGACAGGGGCGCTGGGGCCAACGTCCTGACTTTC. It codes for CASSARDRGAGANVLTF.

The chain is built from TRBV12-3 or TRBV12-4 and TRBJ2-5; no reliable D call. The germline V and J ends were trimmed by 5 bases and 2 bases, with 9 bases remaining between them. This CDR3 contains 13 residues. CDR3 bases: TGTGCCAGCAGTCCTGGGCCACAAGAGACCCAGTACTTC. Translated: CASSPGPQETQYF.

Comments on this clone: Germline and junction disagree at one end, which may indicate a read error. The CDR3 here is CASNYSKADGELFF. CDR3 bases: TGTGCCAGCAATTACTCGAAAGCTGACGGGGAGCTGTTTTTT. The V call is TRBV6-5, the J call TRBJ2-2; D is undetermined. The germline V gene encodes CDR1 MNHEY and CDR2 SVGAGI. This CDR3 has 14 residues.

The chain employs TRBV5-1 and TRBJ2-5; 8 bases are a match to TRBD1. This CDR3 comprises 16 residues. The germline V gene encodes CDR1 SGHRS and CDR2 YFSETQ. The ends lost 4 bases at V and 2 bases at J; junction bases unmatched: 10. CDR3 amino acids: CASSRRTGSRQETQYF. As DNA, the CDR3 is TGCGCCAGCAGCCGCCGGACAGGGTCGAGGCAAGAGACCCAGTACTTC.

The chain couples TRBV2 to TRBJ2-1; 9 bases agree with TRBD2. The CDR3 consists of 14 residues. V gave up 4 bases and J gave up 6 bases; unmatched junction bases: 4. Looked up from germline, CDR1 is SNHLY and CDR2 is FYNNEI. The DNA of the CDR3 is TGTGCCAGCAGTGTCGGCGGGGGGGCCAATGAGCAGTTCTTC. It encodes CASSVGGGANEQFF.

CDR3 residues: CATSARDWKYEQFF. The DNA for the CDR3 is TGTGCCACCAGCGCTCGGGACTGGAAATACGAGCAGTTCTTC. The chain carries TRBV15 and TRBJ2-1, with a tentative D call TRBD2 (6 bases). V was pared by 5 bases and J by 10 bases, with 18 bases between. This CDR3 is 14 amino acids long. Germline V gene sequence: CDR1 LNHNV, CDR2 YYDKDF (reference sequence).

The gene calls are TRBV6-4 and TRBJ1-5; 8 positions match TRBD1. The CDR3 covers 15 residues. Germline lookup yields CDR1 MRHNA and CDR2 SNTAGT. V shed 4 bases and J 1 base; nucleotides not matched to a gene: 3. CDR3 in amino acids: CASSASGGSNQPQHF. The CDR3 DNA follows: TGTGCCAGCAGTGCTTCAGGGGGCAGCAATCAGCCCCAGCATTTT.

This clone was picked up one time. This chain uses TRBV5-6 with TRBJ2-5, with D possibly TRBD2 on 5 matching bases. The CDR3 totals 14 residues. Germline-derived CDR1 and CDR2 are SGHDT and YYEEEE. V was cut by 2 bases and J by 4 bases, with 12 bases left in between. The CDR3 DNA is TGTGCCAGCAGCTTCCGGACGGCGGGAGAGACCCAGTACTTC. Protein sequence: CASSFRTAGETQYF.

This clone was seen a handful of times. This chain uses TRBV11-2 with TRBJ1-4; a weak D match, TRBD1 (6 bases). Germline CDR1 reads SGHAT; CDR2 reads FQNNGV. Trimming removed 4 bases from V and 4 bases from J, with 16 bases in between. The CDR3 runs 16 residues. CDR3 amino acids: CASSSGVRQINEKLFF. The CDR3 DNA reads TGTGCCAGCAGCTCAGGGGTGAGGCAGATTAATGAAAAACTGTTTTTT.

The V and J genes are TRBV9 and TRBJ2-4; possible D gene TRBD2, 7 bases. V lost 5 bases and J lost 0, with 21 bases in between. Germline CDR1 and CDR2: SGDLS and YYNGEE. The CDR3 covers 18 residues. DNA for the CDR3: TGTGCCAGCAGTGAGGGGGGGGAACCCCGTTTAGCCAAAAACATTCAGTACTTC. As protein: CASSEGGEPRLAKNIQYF.

Of note for this clone: This sample includes further DNA sequences coding for the same CDR3. V is TRBV2 and J is TRBJ1-2; possibly TRBD1 for D (5 bases). This CDR3 is 13 amino acids long. V was clipped by 2 bases and J by 4 bases, with 8 bases between them. Germline V CDR1 and CDR2: SNHLY, FYNNEI. This CDR3 is CASSETGAYGYTF. Written as DNA, the CDR3 is TGTGCCAGCAGTGAAACTGGGGCCTATGGCTACACCTTC.

J is TRBJ2-3 and V is TRBV11-3; TRBD1 aligns across 8 bases. The CDR3 spans 18 residues. Trimming took 2 bases from V and 6 from J; bases not matched to a gene: 16. Germline V gives CDR1 SGHNT, CDR2 YENEEA. In nucleotides, the CDR3 is TGTGCCAGCAGCTTACGATTGGCAGGACAGGGAGTCGCGGATACGCAGTATTTT. As protein: CASSLRLAGQGVADTQYF.

This chain links TRBV9 with TRBJ2-7; 7 bases are a match to TRBD2. The CDR3 consists of 15 residues. From germline, CDR1 is SGDLS and CDR2 YYNGEE. Trimming at V came to 2 bases and at J to 0 bases, leaving 5 bases not matched to a gene. The CDR3 protein is CASSVSGFSSYEQYF. As DNA, the CDR3 is TGTGCCAGCAGCGTTAGCGGGTTTAGCTCCTACGAGCAGTACTTC.